The rows below give T cell receptor beta chains drawn from one sample of a study of STAT5B mutations in CD4+ large granular lymphocyte leukemia. The assay was immunoSEQ multiplex PCR, and TCRdb's table has in-frame clones only and misses some. The sample has 20,000 to 25,000 clones; just over 70% are singletons. The source material was CD4+ T cells from blood buffy coats. These receptors were taken from a human donor in good health. The CDR3 runs from the conserved cysteine through the conserved F or W. A D gene is named only where the DNA matches it firmly. Expanded clones get a size class; other rows say once, few or many, or leave the size out.

CAWSGSRSANEKLFF,TGTGCCTGGAGTGGGAGTAGATCGGCTAATGAAAAACTGTTTTTT,TRBV30,TRBJ1-4,NA,NA,15
CASRPRAAQPQHF,TGTGCCAGTAGACCCCGGGCGGCTCAGCCCCAGCATTTT,TRBV19,TRBJ1-5,NA,NA,13
CASSVARGETQYF,TGTGCCAGCAGCGTAGCTAGGGGGGAGACCCAGTACTTC,TRBV9,TRBJ2-5,NA,NA,13
CASKGGGNTIYF,TGTGCCAGCAAGGGCGGAGGAAACACCATATATTTT,TRBV6-6,TRBJ1-3,NA,NA,12
CSVEEGVGEKLFF,TGCAGCGTTGAAGAAGGGGTCGGAGAAAAACTGTTTTTT,TRBV29-1,TRBJ1-4,NA,NA,13
CASSEGAGTSAPSSYEQYF,TGTGCCAGCAGTGAAGGGGCTGGGACTAGCGCCCCGAGCTCCTACGAGCAGTACTTC,TRBV6-1,TRBJ2-7,NA,TRBD2,19
CAGSFSQSYNEQFF,TGCGCCGGCAGCTTCTCACAGTCCTACAATGAGCAGTTCTTC,TRBV5-1,TRBJ2-1,NA,NA,14
CASSLISPQGLGAHYEQYF,TGCGCCAGCAGCTTGATCTCACCTCAGGGACTCGGGGCGCACTACGAGCAGTACTTC,TRBV5-1,TRBJ2-7,NA,NA,19
CASSPSGGSYEQYF,TGTGCCAGCAGCCCCAGCGGGGGATCCTACGAGCAGTACTTC,TRBV25-1,TRBJ2-7,NA,TRBD2,14
CASSQGGTQYF,TGTGCCAGCAGTCAAGGGGGGACCCAGTACTTC,TRBV6-5,TRBJ2-5,NA,NA,11
CASSLQGGDQPQHF,TGTGCCAGCAGCTTACAGGGGGGGGATCAGCCCCAGCATTTT,TRBV6-1,TRBJ1-5,NA,TRBD1,14
CSDMDGTGSYEQYF,TGCAGCGACATGGACGGGACAGGGTCCTACGAGCAGTACTTC,TRBV29-1,TRBJ2-7,NA,TRBD1,14
CASSPTSSGTGELFF,TGTGCCAGCAGTCCCACTTCATCAGGCACCGGGGAGCTGTTTTTT,TRBV27,TRBJ2-2,NA,NA,15
CASSTGTGGSYEQYF,TGTGCCAGCAGCACCGGGACAGGGGGCTCCTACGAGCAGTACTTC,TRBV11-2,TRBJ2-7,NA,TRBD1,15
CASSLTYSGMNTEAFF,TGTGCCAGCAGCTTAACCTACAGCGGGATGAACACTGAAGCTTTCTTT,TRBV7-2,TRBJ1-1,NA,NA,16
CASSPTRFEQYF,TGTGCCAGCAGTCCCACTAGGTTCGAGCAGTACTTC,TRBV28,TRBJ2-7,NA,NA,12
CASRAAANTGELFF,TGCGCCAGCAGGGCAGCCGCGAACACCGGGGAGCTGTTTTTT,TRBV10-1,TRBJ2-2,few,NA,14
CSAIREGSYEQYF,TGCAGCGCCATACGAGAGGGCTCCTACGAGCAGTACTTC,TRBV29-1,TRBJ2-7,NA,NA,13
CASSLNTDRTQYF,TGCGCCAGCAGCTTGAACACGGACCGGACCCAGTACTTC,TRBV5-1,TRBJ2-5,NA,NA,13
CASSPRARITGELFF,TGTGCCAGCAGCCCCAGGGCCCGGATAACCGGGGAGCTGTTTTTT,TRBV5-6,TRBJ2-2,NA,NA,15
CASNLLQTQYF,TGTGCCAGCAATTTACTGCAGACCCAGTACTTC,TRBV27,TRBJ2-5,once,NA,11
CASSFRTGQNQPQHF,TGTGCCAGCAGTTTCCGGACAGGCCAAAATCAGCCCCAGCATTTT,TRBV27,TRBJ1-5,NA,TRBD1,15
CAAEPGAATDTQYF,TGTGCCGCAGAGCCCGGGGCGGCCACAGATACGCAGTATTTT,TRBV7-9,TRBJ2-3,NA,NA,14
CASSLGDRGTDTQYF,TGCGCCAGCAGCTTGGGGGACAGGGGCACAGATACGCAGTATTTT,TRBV5-1,TRBJ2-3,NA,TRBD1,15
CASSFRGRGYGYTF,TGTGCCAGCAGCTTCAGGGGCCGGGGCTATGGCTACACCTTC,TRBV5-8,TRBJ1-2,NA,NA,14
CASRKGVLSSVNEQFF,TGTGCCAGTAGAAAGGGGGTATTATCAAGTGTCAATGAGCAGTTCTTC,TRBV19,TRBJ2-1,NA,NA,16
CASSSNYGYTF,TGTGCCAGCAGCTCTAACTATGGCTACACCTTC,TRBV11-2,TRBJ1-2,few,NA,11
CASSPGVSHREQYF,TGTGCCAGCAGCCCGGGTGTTTCCCACAGGGAGCAGTACTTC,TRBV5-6,TRBJ2-7,NA,NA,14
CASSLDGKHTGELFF,TGTGCCAGCAGCTTAGACGGGAAACACACCGGGGAGCTGTTTTTT,TRBV7-2,TRBJ2-2,NA,NA,15
CASSRPTEPQHF,TGTGCCAGCAGCCGACCGACCGAGCCCCAGCATTTT,TRBV7-2,TRBJ1-5,NA,NA,12
CASSTTENSPLHF,TGTGCCAGCAGCACGACAGAGAATTCACCCCTCCACTTT,TRBV11-2,TRBJ1-6,few,NA,13
CASSPLRLADTQYF,TGTGCCAGCTCACCACTAAGATTGGCAGATACGCAGTATTTT,TRBV18,TRBJ2-3,NA,NA,14
CASTHAGKNQPQHF,TGTGCCAGTACTCACGCAGGGAAAAATCAGCCCCAGCATTTT,TRBV19,TRBJ1-5,few,NA,14
CASSVAEGEVQHF,TGTGCCAGCAGCGTAGCGGAGGGGGAGGTCCAGCATTTT,TRBV9,TRBJ1-5,NA,NA,13
CASSEALFSLEGYTF,TGTGCCAGCAGTGAAGCTCTGTTTAGTTTGGAAGGCTACACCTTC,TRBV2,TRBJ1-2,NA,NA,15
CASSEASRGSQYF,TGTGCCAGCAGTGAAGCCTCCCGGGGCTCGCAGTATTTT,TRBV2,TRBJ2-3,NA,NA,13
CASSPQADGTEAFF,TGTGCCAGCAGCCCTCAGGCCGACGGCACTGAAGCTTTCTTT,TRBV7-3,TRBJ1-1,few,NA,14
CASSLQGPEQYF,TGTGCCAGCAGCTTACAGGGACCCGAGCAGTACTTC,TRBV7-9,TRBJ2-7,NA,NA,12
CASRGRTVPTNEKLFF,TGTGCCAGCAGGGGTCGGACAGTACCAACTAATGAAAAACTGTTTTTT,TRBV2,TRBJ1-4,NA,NA,16
CASSASGTQNQPQHF,TGTGCCAGCAGTGCCTCCGGGACACAAAATCAGCCCCAGCATTTT,TRBV28,TRBJ1-5,NA,NA,15
CSVHRDRVSAEAFF,TGCAGCGTCCACCGGGACAGGGTTAGCGCTGAAGCTTTCTTT,TRBV29-1,TRBJ1-1,few,TRBD1,14
CASSDGGGSLDEQYF,TGTGCCAGCAGTGACGGAGGGGGATCATTAGACGAGCAGTACTTC,TRBV2,TRBJ2-7,once,NA,15
CASSYTPLTTNEKLFF,TGTGCCAGCAGCTACACACCGCTAACAACTAATGAAAAACTGTTTTTT,TRBV5-8,TRBJ1-4,NA,NA,16
CAISALAGGSTQYF,TGTGCCATCAGTGCCCTAGCGGGGGGGAGTACGCAGTATTTT,TRBV10-3,TRBJ2-3,NA,TRBD2,14
CASSPELQGSYNEQFF,TGTGCCAGCAGCCCAGAGCTACAGGGATCCTACAATGAGCAGTTCTTC,TRBV9,TRBJ2-1,few,NA,16
CASSRAPASGSGDRTKNIQYF,TGCGCCAGCAGCCGGGCACCGGCTAGCGGGAGTGGGGACAGGACCAAAAACATTCAGTACTTC,TRBV4-3,TRBJ2-4,NA,TRBD2,21
CASSLLGTEAFF,TGTGCCAGCAGCTTGCTGGGCACTGAAGCTTTCTTT,TRBV5-5,TRBJ1-1,NA,NA,12
CASSVDRVTGELFF,TGTGCCAGCAGCGTGGACAGGGTTACCGGGGAGCTGTTTTTT,TRBV9,TRBJ2-2,NA,TRBD1,14
CATRRDRGRIGETGELFF,TGTGCCACCAGAAGGGACAGGGGGCGCATCGGTGAGACCGGGGAGCTGTTTTTT,TRBV15,TRBJ2-2,few,TRBD1,18
CASSYLDRDSYEQYF,TGTGCCAGCAGTTACCTGGACAGAGACTCCTACGAGCAGTACTTC,TRBV6-5,TRBJ2-7,NA,NA,15
CASLGQGAGETQYF,TGTGCCAGCCTGGGACAGGGGGCGGGCGAGACCCAGTACTTC,TRBV11-3,TRBJ2-5,NA,TRBD1,14
CASSGGLAGAFYDTDTQYF,TGTGCCAGCAGCGGGGGACTAGCGGGGGCCTTTTATGACACAGATACGCAGTATTTT,TRBV5-4,TRBJ2-3,NA,TRBD2,19
CASSPPGGYEQFF,TGTGCCAGCAGCCCCCCGGGTGGTTATGAGCAGTTCTTC,TRBV7-2,TRBJ2-1,once,NA,13
CASSYSSREQNIQYF,TGTGCCAGCAGTTACTCGTCTCGAGAGCAAAACATTCAGTACTTC,TRBV6-6,TRBJ2-4,NA,NA,15
CASSSLAGGLQETQYF,TGTGCCAGCAGCTCTCTAGCGGGAGGACTCCAAGAGACCCAGTACTTC,TRBV5-5,TRBJ2-5,NA,TRBD2,16
CASSSSFTDTQYF,TGTGCCAGCTCATCCAGTTTCACAGATACGCAGTATTTT,TRBV18,TRBJ2-3,few,NA,13
CAIGTDTQYF,TGTGCCATAGGGACAGATACGCAGTATTTT,TRBV6-1,TRBJ2-3,once,NA,10
CASSFQGLAGYNEQFF,TGTGCCAGCAGCTTTCAAGGACTAGCGGGTTACAATGAGCAGTTCTTC,TRBV11-2,TRBJ2-1,NA,TRBD2,16
CASSSGLAGGKETQYF,TGTGCCAGCAGCTCGGGACTAGCGGGGGGAAAAGAGACCCAGTACTTC,TRBV5-4,TRBJ2-5,NA,TRBD2,16